The 14 T cell receptor beta chains in this list originate from one sample, sequenced in a study of CD8+CD57+ T cells in acquired aplastic anemia. Genomic DNA templated the TCR beta VDJ and CDR3 profiling. TCRdb analysed the reads with MiXCR anew, one entry per CDR3 protein. The sample has more than 250,000 distinct CDR3 sequences, roughly three fifths seen once. Sequenced sample: sorted CD4+, CD8+, or CD8+CD57+ T cells (not recorded which) from PBMCs. The source of these receptors is a human donor with severe aplastic anemia or a healthy control (not recorded which).

In its sample, this clonotype was seen once. The chain uses TRBV20-1 and TRBJ1-1; TRBD1 might be the D (6 bases). Germline lookup yields CDR1 DFQATT and CDR2 SNEGSKA (reference sequence). V lost 0 bases and J lost 4, with 15 bases in between. This CDR3 is built from 15 residues. This chain's CDR3 is CSARDWQGNPTEAFF. CDR3 DNA sequence: TGCAGTGCTAGAGATTGGCAGGGGAACCCCACTGAAGCTTTCTTT.

The chain couples TRBV12-3 or TRBV12-4 to TRBJ1-6; 9 nucleotides match TRBD1. CDR3 length: 14 residues. V dropped 7 bases and J dropped 10; count of bases not matched to a gene: 8. For the CDR3, the DNA is TGTGCCAGCAAGATCGACAGGGGGAACTCACCCCTCCACTTT. Translation: CASKIDRGNSPLHF.

J is TRBJ2-3 and V is TRBV9, with D possibly being TRBD1 or TRBD2 (6 bases each). CDR3 size: 15 residues. The V end lost 0 bases, the J end lost 5 bases, and 13 bases lay between the germline ends. Germline loops: CDR1 SGDLS, CDR2 YYNGEE. The CDR3 DNA reads as TGTGCCAGCAGCGTAGGAGGGGGGTATGGAGATACGCAGTATTTT. Translating it yields CASSVGGGYGDTQYF. Supplemented by reference TRBV9 and TRBJ2-3, the full variable domain reads DSGVTQTPKHLITATGQRVTLRCSPRSGDLSVYWYQQSLDQGLQFLIQYYNGEERAKGNILERFSAQQFPDLHSELNLSSLELGDSALYFCASSVGGGYGDTQYFGPGTRLTVL.

The chain couples TRBV20-1 to TRBJ1-2; 7 nucleotides align to TRBD1. V gave up 5 bases and J gave up 10 bases; unmatched junction bases: 10. This CDR3 is built from 12 residues. Germline-derived CDR1 and CDR2 are DFQATT and SNEGSKA (reference sequence). CDR3 loop: CSAFRQGEDYTF. DNA for the CDR3: TGCAGTGCTTTTCGACAGGGAGAGGACTACACCTTC.

The V call is TRBV5-1, the J call TRBJ2-7, with D possibly TRBD1 on 6 matching bases. CDR3 length: 13 residues. V dropped 2 bases and J dropped 3 bases, with 9 bases sitting between them. Germline assignment: CDR1 SGHRS and CDR2 YFSETQ. Here the CDR3 reads CASSFQGGYEQYF. CDR3 coding DNA: TGCGCCAGCAGCTTTCAAGGGGGCTACGAGCAGTACTTC.

CDR3 DNA: TGTGCCAGCAACACGGGACAGGGTAACTATGGCTACACCTTC. Its translation is CASNTGQGNYGYTF. J is TRBJ1-2 and V is TRBV7-3; 9 bases are a match to TRBD1. V was pared by 7 bases and J by 1 base, with 4 bases of the junction left unmatched. Germline CDR1 reads SGHTA; CDR2 reads FQGTGA. The length of the CDR3 is 14 residues.

CDR3 DNA: TGTGCCAGCAGGAGGACAGGGGGCAACGAGCAGTACTTC. Translation gives CASRRTGGNEQYF. This chain joins TRBV9 and TRBJ2-7, with 11 positions matching TRBD1. CDR3 length: 13 amino acids. Germline CDR1 is SGDLS and CDR2 is YYNGEE. Germline trimming cut 5 bases from V and 5 bases from J; bases unmatched to any gene: 3.

The chain couples TRBV28 to TRBJ1-2; D call uncertain. The germline CDR1 and CDR2 sequences are MDHEN and SYDVKM. V was cut by 6 bases and J by 2 bases, with 19 bases left in between. This CDR3 has 16 amino acids. The CDR3 DNA is TGTGCCAGCAGCCCCTCATGGCTCGGCAGAAACTATGGCTACACCTTC. The encoded protein is CASSPSWLGRNYGYTF.

The chain joins TRBV7-9 to TRBJ1-2; D gene uncertain. Trimming removed 5 bases from V and 4 bases from J, with 17 bases in between. The CDR3 extends over 15 amino acids. Per the germline V gene, CDR1 is SEHNR and CDR2 is FQNEAQ (reference sequence). CDR3 coding DNA: TGTGCCAGCAGCCCGGGAGGAGATCCGATCTATGGCTACACCTTC. Translated, it gives CASSPGGDPIYGYTF.

This clonotype is medium-sized (0.01 to 0.1%) in the sample. The rearrangement uses TRBV2 and TRBJ2-5; possibly TRBD2 for D (5 bases). Germline V gene lookup returns CDR1 SNHLY and CDR2 FYNNEI. This CDR3 comprises 12 residues. Trimming took off 3 bases at V and 4 bases at J, with 6 bases between the two ends. CDR3 DNA: TGTGCCAGCAGTGATGCGGGAGAGACCCAGTACTTC. Translation: CASSDAGETQYF.

This chain's CDR3 is CASSAATGNGEAFF. In DNA form, the CDR3 reads TGTGCCAGCAGTGCCGCGACAGGGAATGGTGAAGCTTTCTTT. The chain links TRBV6-4 to TRBJ1-1; 7 nucleotides line up with TRBD1. Germline V gene data show CDR1 as MRHNA and CDR2 as SNTAGT. This CDR3 spans 14 amino acids. V lost 4 bases, J lost 7 bases, and 9 bases stayed unmatched.

This clonotype has a single count. The chain carries TRBV7-9 and TRBJ2-3, with a weak D call TRBD1 (6 bases). With 1 base removed from V and 5 bases from J, the gap between germline ends came to 16 bases. The V gene's germline CDR1 is SEHNR and CDR2 FQNEAQ (reference sequence). The CDR3 contains 16 residues. The CDR3 bases are TGTGCCAGCAGCTTAGGGGCAGGGGCCCGCGGAGATACGCAGTATTTT. Translating gives CASSLGAGARGDTQYF.

This chain joins TRBV24-1 and TRBJ2-7; D may be TRBD2 (5 bases). CDR1 KGHDR and CDR2 SFDVKD come from the germline V gene. V gave up 6 bases and J gave up 4 bases, with 6 bases separating them. The CDR3 consists of 11 residues. The CDR3 loop is CATSSGYEQYF. The CDR3 DNA reads as TGTGCCACCAGTTCGGGATACGAGCAGTACTTC.

About this clonotype itself: With a much larger clone just one base away, this may be a read error. This chain joins TRBV6-1 and TRBJ1-5; D is ambiguous. The CDR3 length is 13 residues. The germline V gene encodes CDR1 MNHNS and CDR2 SASEGT. As DNA, the CDR3 is TGTGCCAGCTCGGAGGTTCTCAATCAGCCCCCGCATTTT. Translated: CASSEVLNQPPHF.